This TCR beta chain stems from a study of blood T cell repertoires in COVID-19. Across the whole study: Spain, Italy and the United States supplied samples that represented acute and convalescent COVID-19.

In the authors' methods: From reference gene primer amplification, estimates of nucleated cell counts were derived. Data came from immunoSEQ multiplex PCR; TCRdb stores just in-frame clones and leaves some out. V and J calls and clone size are those listed in that table; D and trimming were worked out from the DNA. The sample has under 200,000 clones; around nine tenths are singletons. The sequenced material came from peripheral blood. This sequence was found in a woman older than 75 with COVID-19, enrolled during active disease.

The CDR3 region is CASSPGQDTETDTQYF. CDR3 DNA: TGTGCCAGCAGCCCGGGACAGGACACAGAAACAGATACGCAGTATTTT. The chain uses TRBV13 and TRBJ2-3; 8 bases are a match to TRBD1. The germline gives CDR1 PRHDT, CDR2 FYEKMQ (reference sequence). This CDR3 has 16 residues. V shed 5 bases, J shed 3 bases, and the junction held 10 bases outside the gene matches.